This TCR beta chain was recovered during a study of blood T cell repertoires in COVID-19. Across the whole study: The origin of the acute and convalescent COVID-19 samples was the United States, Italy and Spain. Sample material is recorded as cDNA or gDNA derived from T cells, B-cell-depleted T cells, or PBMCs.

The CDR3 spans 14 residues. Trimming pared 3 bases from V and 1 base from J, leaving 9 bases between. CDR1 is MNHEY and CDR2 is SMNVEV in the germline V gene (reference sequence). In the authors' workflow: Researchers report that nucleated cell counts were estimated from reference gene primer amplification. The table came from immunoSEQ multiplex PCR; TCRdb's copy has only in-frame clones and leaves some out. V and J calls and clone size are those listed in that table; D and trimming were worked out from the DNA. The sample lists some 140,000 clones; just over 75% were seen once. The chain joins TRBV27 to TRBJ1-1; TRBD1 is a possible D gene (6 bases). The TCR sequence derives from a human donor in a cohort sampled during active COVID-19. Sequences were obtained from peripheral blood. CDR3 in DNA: TGTGCCAGCAGTTTCGGGACAACGAACACTGAAGCTTTCTTT. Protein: CASSFGTTNTEAFF.